This T cell receptor (beta chain) was found in a study of cytomegalovirus exposure and HLA in healthy donors. CDR3 size: 20 residues. Unmatched junction bases numbered 6, after V lost 0 bases and J lost 0 bases. The germline CDR1 and CDR2 sequences are MNHNS and SASEGT. This clone was observed once. Antigen specificity is unknown. The study's findings and limits: Later examination showed HLA-associated TCR beta chains had greater clonal expansion than equally common others. An analysis was carried out later, and it reportedly showed fewer N-insertions in an Asian-associated ancestry cluster than the roughly 700-donor mean. Rare TCR sequences predominated, though certain public TCRs were found in many donors. The study designated fewer than 200 TCR beta chains cytomegalovirus-associated.

A multiplex PCR was run with 60 Vbeta primers and 13 Jbeta primers. Assay: immunoSEQ multiplex PCR; the TCRdb copy retains only in-frame clones and omits some. The sample lists around 76,000 clones; 65% to 75% were seen once. The clonotype originates from a woman between 40 and 50 years old in good health and CMV-seropositive. This chain connects TRBV6-1 to TRBJ2-1, with 15 bases identical to TRBD2. Sequencing input: PBMCs. CDR3 protein: CASSEARTSGGASSYNEQFF. CDR3 in DNA: TGTGCCAGCAGTGAAGCTAGGACTAGCGGGGGGGCGAGCTCCTACAATGAGCAGTTCTTC.